The clone carrying this T cell receptor beta chain appeared a few times. The target antigen is unknown. The sample comes from a study of shared clonotypes between healthy human individuals. Germline values: CDR1 SGHKS, CDR2 YYEKEE (reference sequence). With 3 bases removed from V and 1 base from J, the gap between germline ends came to 10 bases. The CDR3 covers 14 residues. Study-wide results and limits: The study generally estimated greater richness for naive than memory subsets. There were few donors, and this limited the genetic and exposure-history diversity represented. Sampling used blood alone; tissue repertoires probably differ.

This table comes from immunoSEQ multiplex PCR, and its TCRdb copy is limited to in-frame clones, with some not included. The sample has roughly 1 million clones; roughly 75% are singletons. The chain couples TRBV5-5 to TRBJ1-1; a possible D gene is TRBD1 (5 bases). The sequence derives from a man younger than 35 in good health. The specimen sequenced was memory CD4+ T cells sorted from blood. Indicated subset: CD45RA-negative fraction. The CDR3 region has the DNA TGTGCCAGCAGCTGGGGACCAGGGAACACTGAAGCTTTCTTT. It specifies CASSWGPGNTEAFF. Filled out from reference TRBV5-5 and TRBJ1-1, the complete variable domain reads DAGVTQSPTHLIKTRGQQVTLRCSPISGHKSVSWYQQVLGQGPQFIFQYYEKEERGRGNFPDRFSARQFPNYSSELNVNALLLGDSALYLCASSWGPGNTEAFFGQGTRLTVV.